The clone carrying this T cell receptor beta chain is medium-sized. Its antigen is not identified. Sequenced by immunoSEQ multiplex PCR; TCRdb stores in-frame clones only, minus some. This table has about 24,000 clones, around 77% appearing once. This sample was taken from a study of OX40 agonist ivuxolimab in advanced cancers. The study, taken as a whole, reports: Some patients without response likewise showed low normalized clonal expansion.

The CDR3 has 14 amino acids. Germline CDR1 reads GTSNPN; CDR2 reads SVGIG (reference sequence). This clonotype was obtained from an adult with an advanced solid tumor such as melanoma, head and neck, liver or kidney cancer. The sample in question was CD4+ or CD8+ T cells sorted from blood, obtained in a trial of the OX40 agonist ivuxolimab. The gene calls are TRBV30 and TRBJ1-1, with 11 nucleotides matching TRBD1. CDR3 residues: CSYGTGGLNTEAFF. For the CDR3, the DNA is TGTTCATACGGGACAGGGGGTTTGAACACTGAAGCTTTCTTT.